The T cell receptor (beta chain) under discussion was sequenced for a study of technical replicates of blood from several donors. CDR1 MNHEY and CDR2 SVGAGI come from the germline V gene. V lost 4 bases to trimming and J lost 12 bases, with 16 bases between them. The CDR3 sequence is 14 residues long. Only in-frame clones appear in the TCRdb table, and some are missing; sequencing was by immunoSEQ multiplex PCR. The profile shows around 100,000 clones, approximately 96% of them singletons. J is TRBJ1-6 and V is TRBV6-5; maybe TRBD1 (6 bases). What was sequenced was T cells isolated from PBMCs. The TCR was taken from a human donor in good health. In DNA, the CDR3 is TGTGCCAGCAGTTCAGGGGCCGGAGTCCAACCCCTCCACTTT. Its protein product is CASSSGAGVQPLHF.